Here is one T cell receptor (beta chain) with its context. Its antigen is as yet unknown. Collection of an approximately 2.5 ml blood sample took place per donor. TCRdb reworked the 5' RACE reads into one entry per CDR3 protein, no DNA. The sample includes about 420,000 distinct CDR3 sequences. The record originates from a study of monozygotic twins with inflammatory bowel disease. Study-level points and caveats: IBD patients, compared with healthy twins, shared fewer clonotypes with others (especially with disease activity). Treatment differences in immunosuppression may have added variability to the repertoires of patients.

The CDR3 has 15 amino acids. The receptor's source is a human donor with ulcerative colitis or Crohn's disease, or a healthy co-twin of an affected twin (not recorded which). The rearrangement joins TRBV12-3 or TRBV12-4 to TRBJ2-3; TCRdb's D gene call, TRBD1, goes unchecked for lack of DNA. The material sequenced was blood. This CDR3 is CASNLAGTGEDTQYF.